These T cell receptor beta chains were read from a single sample in a study of control samples from healthy donors and cancer patients. Sequencing used immunoSEQ multiplex PCR; TCRdb keeps in-frame clones, though not all of them. The sample consists of around 100,000 clones, 90% of them appearing once. The sequencing input was blood. All receptors derive from a woman under 30 in good health. Each CDR3 is given with its conserved first and last residue. The D gene is left open where the match is weak. Size tells how often a clone was seen (once, few, many) or the class of an expanded clone, and some rows leave it out.

J: TRBJ1-1
V: TRBV7-9
size: -
D: -
DNA: TGTGCCAGCAGCCCGGAGAACACTGAAGCTTTCTTT
CDR3: CASSPENTEAFF

J: TRBJ1-1
V: TRBV9
size: -
D: -
DNA: TGTGCCAGCAGCGGCAACAGGGAGGGACACACTGAAGCTTTCTTT
CDR3: CASSGNREGHTEAFF

J: TRBJ1-2
V: TRBV5-1
size: -
D: -
DNA: TGCGCCAGCAGCTTGGGAGGCGGCTACACCTTC
CDR3: CASSLGGGYTF

J: TRBJ2-1
V: TRBV11-3
size: -
D: -
DNA: TGTGCCAGCAGCATGGGACTCAACAATGAGCAGTTCTTC
CDR3: CASSMGLNNEQFF

J: TRBJ1-6
V: TRBV19
size: -
D: TRBD1
DNA: TGTGCCAGTAGTCCTAGTGGGACAGGGCGAAGCTCCTATAATTCACCCCTCCACTTT
CDR3: CASSPSGTGRSSYNSPLHF

J: TRBJ1-4
V: TRBV27
size: -
D: TRBD1
DNA: TGTGCCAGCAGCGCTACAGGGGAGAGAACTAATGAAAAACTGTTTTTT
CDR3: CASSATGERTNEKLFF

J: TRBJ1-4
V: TRBV5-8
size: -
D: TRBD1
DNA: TGTGCCAGCAGCCTACCGGGACAGACTAATGAAAAACTGTTTTTT
CDR3: CASSLPGQTNEKLFF

J: TRBJ2-1
V: TRBV7-6
size: -
D: TRBD2
DNA: TGTGCCAGCAGCTTAAGTAGTAGCGGGGTCCCCTGGGAACAATATGAGCAGTTCTTC
CDR3: CASSLSSSGVPWEQYEQFF

J: TRBJ2-1
V: TRBV7-2
size: -
D: TRBD2
DNA: TGTGCCAGCAGCCTGGGACTAGATATCCACAATGAGCAGTTCTTC
CDR3: CASSLGLDIHNEQFF

J: TRBJ2-7
V: TRBV7-3
size: -
D: TRBD1
DNA: TGTGCCAGCTATGTGCCGGGACAGGGGACCTCCTACGAGCAGTACTTC
CDR3: CASYVPGQGTSYEQYF

J: TRBJ1-2
V: TRBV19
size: -
D: -
DNA: TGTGCCAGTAGTATCGACAATACTGGCTACACCTTC
CDR3: CASSIDNTGYTF

J: TRBJ1-2
V: TRBV6-5
size: -
D: TRBD1
DNA: TGTGCCAGCACCCCGGGACAGGGTAGGGGCTACACCTTC
CDR3: CASTPGQGRGYTF

J: TRBJ1-2
V: TRBV9
size: -
D: -
DNA: TGTGCCAGCAGCGAGAGTGCCGCGTCTAACTATGGCTACACCTTC
CDR3: CASSESAASNYGYTF

J: TRBJ1-2
V: TRBV2
size: -
D: -
DNA: TGTGCCAGCAGTGAAGACAGAAACTATGGCTACACCTTC
CDR3: CASSEDRNYGYTF

J: TRBJ2-6
V: TRBV9
size: once
D: -
DNA: TGTGCCAGCAGCGGGGGGTACCGAGCTGGGGCCAACGTCCTGACTTTC
CDR3: CASSGGYRAGANVLTF

J: TRBJ1-1
V: TRBV18
size: -
D: -
DNA: TGTGCCAGCTCACCTCAGGGTCATACTGAAGCTTTCTTT
CDR3: CASSPQGHTEAFF

J: TRBJ1-2
V: TRBV14
size: -
D: -
DNA: TGTGCCAGCAGCCCCTATTATCCGAGTCATGGGGGCTACACCTTC
CDR3: CASSPYYPSHGGYTF

J: TRBJ2-1
V: TRBV5-1
size: -
D: -
DNA: TGCGCCAGCAGCTCGCTCCCTTCGGGGTTAACCTACAATGAGCAGTTCTTC
CDR3: CASSSLPSGLTYNEQFF

J: TRBJ1-5
V: TRBV7-9
size: -
D: -
DNA: TGTGCCAGCAGCTTGTCATCCGGGCATAGCAATCAGCCCCAGCATTTT
CDR3: CASSLSSGHSNQPQHF

J: TRBJ1-2
V: TRBV7-9
size: -
D: -
DNA: TGTGCCAGCAGCTTCGGGACCAGTAACTATGGCTACACCTTC
CDR3: CASSFGTSNYGYTF

J: TRBJ2-7
V: TRBV27
size: -
D: -
DNA: TGTGCCAGCAGCCCCTACCCAGGGAGCTCCTACGAGCAGTACTTC
CDR3: CASSPYPGSSYEQYF

J: TRBJ2-1
V: TRBV7-6
size: -
D: -
DNA: TGTGCCAGCAGCTTAGGCACCTATGAGCAGTTCTTC
CDR3: CASSLGTYEQFF

J: TRBJ2-7
V: TRBV3-1/TRBV3-2
size: -
D: -
DNA: TGTGCCAGCAGCAGAGAGGGTTCGCTGTACTTC
CDR3: CASSREGSLYF

J: TRBJ1-2
V: TRBV2
size: once
D: -
DNA: TGTGCCAGCACCTCCCGGGGTGTTTGGTATGGCTACACCTTC
CDR3: CASTSRGVWYGYTF

J: TRBJ2-7
V: TRBV9
size: once
D: -
DNA: TGTGCCAGCAGCGTAGGCGAGGAGCAGTACTTC
CDR3: CASSVGEEQYF

J: TRBJ1-6
V: TRBV14
size: -
D: -
DNA: TGTGCCAGCAGCCAAGATTGGCAGGGTAATTCACCCCTCCACTTT
CDR3: CASSQDWQGNSPLHF

J: TRBJ1-5
V: TRBV28
size: -
D: -
DNA: TGTGCCAGCGATCAGGGTGGGGGTCAGCCCCAGCATTTT
CDR3: CASDQGGGQPQHF

J: TRBJ1-2
V: TRBV28
size: -
D: TRBD1
DNA: TGTGCCAGCAGTAAAGACAGGGTAGTTGTGTATGGCTACACCTTC
CDR3: CASSKDRVVVYGYTF

J: TRBJ2-3
V: TRBV6-1
size: once
D: -
DNA: TGTGCCAGCAGTGATGGGGATACGCAGTATTTT
CDR3: CASSDGDTQYF

J: TRBJ1-2
V: TRBV6-5
size: -
D: -
DNA: TGTGCCAGCAGTTACGGCAGGGGATCTGGCTACACCTTC
CDR3: CASSYGRGSGYTF

J: TRBJ2-3
V: TRBV2
size: -
D: TRBD2
DNA: TGTGCCAGCAACGAAGGACTAGCCATCCCCACGCAGTATTTT
CDR3: CASNEGLAIPTQYF

J: TRBJ2-5
V: TRBV7-9
size: -
D: -
DNA: TGTGCCAGCAGCTGGAGTGGGGAGACCCAGTACTTC
CDR3: CASSWSGETQYF

J: TRBJ2-3
V: TRBV5-6
size: -
D: TRBD2
DNA: TGTGCCAGCAGCTTGGGGGGACTAGCGACAGATACGCAGTATTTT
CDR3: CASSLGGLATDTQYF

J: TRBJ2-3
V: TRBV5-5
size: -
D: TRBD2
DNA: TGTGCCAGCAGCTTTGGGCTAGCGGGGGGGCCCTCAGATACGCAGTATTTT
CDR3: CASSFGLAGGPSDTQYF

J: TRBJ1-1
V: TRBV28
size: -
D: -
DNA: TGTGCCAGCAATGTAATTGTGGGTGAAGCTTTCTTT
CDR3: CASNVIVGEAFF

J: TRBJ2-3
V: TRBV5-4
size: -
D: -
DNA: TGTGCCAGCAGGTCACCGGATACTAGCACAGATACGCAGTATTTT
CDR3: CASRSPDTSTDTQYF

J: TRBJ1-2
V: TRBV27
size: -
D: -
DNA: TGTGCCAGCAGTTTAACGTCGGCTTATGGCTACACCTTC
CDR3: CASSLTSAYGYTF

J: TRBJ1-6
V: TRBV3-1/TRBV3-2
size: -
D: -
DNA: TGTGCCAGCAGCCAAGGGCTCGGACAGCTAGAATTT
CDR3: CASSQGLGQLEF

J: TRBJ1-6
V: TRBV27
size: -
D: -
DNA: TGTGCCAGCAGTCGCTACTATAATTCACCCCTCCACTTT
CDR3: CASSRYYNSPLHF

J: TRBJ1-2
V: TRBV6-2/TRBV6-3
size: -
D: TRBD1
DNA: TGTGCCAGCAGTATAAACAGGGGAGGAGGCTACACCTTC
CDR3: CASSINRGGGYTF

J: TRBJ1-1
V: TRBV4-1
size: -
D: -
DNA: TGCGCCAGCAGCCAAGTTTGGGTTCGAGGCACTGAAGCTTTCTTT
CDR3: CASSQVWVRGTEAFF

J: TRBJ2-3
V: TRBV4-1
size: -
D: -
DNA: TGCGCCAGCAGCCCAACTTACGGACTTTTGGATACGCAGTATTTT
CDR3: CASSPTYGLLDTQYF

J: TRBJ1-5
V: TRBV7-2
size: -
D: TRBD1
DNA: TGTGCCAGCAGCTTACAGACAGGGGGCTTTCAGCCCCAGCATTTT
CDR3: CASSLQTGGFQPQHF

J: TRBJ2-7
V: TRBV7-2
size: -
D: -
DNA: TGTGCCAGCAGCTCGGACAGGGAGGGGTACGAGCAGTACTTC
CDR3: CASSSDREGYEQYF

J: TRBJ2-1
V: TRBV5-4
size: -
D: -
DNA: TGTGCCAGCAGCGTTCTGGAATCCAATGAGCAGTTCTTC
CDR3: CASSVLESNEQFF

J: TRBJ1-3
V: TRBV7-3
size: -
D: -
DNA: TGTGCCAGCAGCTTATTGGCTGCCTCTGGAAACACCATATATTTT
CDR3: CASSLLAASGNTIYF

J: TRBJ2-1
V: TRBV3-1/TRBV3-2
size: -
D: TRBD2
DNA: TGTGCCAGCAGCAACCAGGGGACTAGCGGTCCCTACAATGAGCAGTTCTTC
CDR3: CASSNQGTSGPYNEQFF

J: TRBJ1-2
V: TRBV29-1
size: few
D: -
DNA: TGCAGCGTTGATCAAAACAGCTATGGCTACACCTTC
CDR3: CSVDQNSYGYTF

J: TRBJ1-1
V: TRBV6-4
size: -
D: -
DNA: TGTGCCAGCGCCGTCCACAGGGACACTGAAGCTTTCTTT
CDR3: CASAVHRDTEAFF

J: TRBJ2-4
V: TRBV5-5
size: -
D: TRBD2
DNA: TGTGCCAGCAGCCTGGCGGGCGGGGAGGGAAACATTCAGTACTTC
CDR3: CASSLAGGEGNIQYF

J: TRBJ2-7
V: TRBV7-9
size: -
D: TRBD2
DNA: TGTGCCAGCAGCTTAGGGACTAGGGTCTACGAGCAGTACTTC
CDR3: CASSLGTRVYEQYF

J: TRBJ1-1
V: TRBV9
size: -
D: -
DNA: TGTGCCAGCAGCGCACAGGGTGGGGGTGAAGCTTTCTTT
CDR3: CASSAQGGGEAFF

J: TRBJ1-2
V: TRBV6-5
size: -
D: -
DNA: TGTGCCAGCTCAGAGACAGGTCTCTATGGCTACACCTTC
CDR3: CASSETGLYGYTF

J: TRBJ1-5
V: TRBV7-2
size: -
D: -
DNA: TGTGCCAGCAGCTTAAGGGCTCAGCCCCAGCATTTT
CDR3: CASSLRAQPQHF

J: TRBJ1-1
V: TRBV28
size: once
D: -
DNA: TGTGCCAGCAGTTTAAGGGGGGGCCTGAACACTGAAGCTTTCTTT
CDR3: CASSLRGGLNTEAFF

J: TRBJ2-3
V: TRBV5-1
size: -
D: TRBD2
DNA: TGCGCCAGCAGGGAGAGACCTAGCGGGGGGAAGGTTTCAGATACGCAGTATTTT
CDR3: CASRERPSGGKVSDTQYF

J: TRBJ2-5
V: TRBV19
size: -
D: -
DNA: TGTGCCAGTAGTATCCCTGGGGTGATTGAGACCCAGTACTTC
CDR3: CASSIPGVIETQYF